This TCR beta chain stems from a study of CD8 T cells in ankylosing spondylitis. General study points: It appeared that ankylosing spondylitis blood was characterized by a TCR beta motif of under ten highly homologous variants.

Germline V gene sequence: CDR1 SGHRS, CDR2 YFSETQ. This CDR3 has 15 residues. The V and J ends lost 4 bases and 0 bases, in that order; junction bases with no gene match: 2. This clonotype was observed many times. Its antigen is unidentified. The authors made TCR beta libraries by quantitative 5'-RACE with molecular barcodes. Each CDR3 protein gets one entry after TCRdb re-called the 5' RACE reads with MiXCR. The data hold 100,000 to 150,000 distinct CDR3 sequences, with over 10% observed a single time. The chain combines TRBV5-1 with TRBJ2-2, with 8 bases lining up with TRBD1. The sample comprised blood, either unsorted or a sorted T cell fraction (not recorded which). This clonotype originated in a female donor with ankylosing spondylitis or in good health (not recorded which). The CDR3 loop reads CASSPDRANTGELFF. The CDR3 nucleotides are TGCGCCAGCAGCCCGGACAGGGCGAACACCGGGGAGCTGTTTTTT.